The sequence of this T cell receptor (beta chain) was determined in a study of cytomegalovirus exposure and HLA in healthy donors. Germline loops: CDR1 GTSNPN, CDR2 SVGIG (reference sequence). The trim removed 4 bases at V and 8 bases at J, leaving 12 bases unmatched. CDR3 length equals 15 residues. This table comes from immunoSEQ multiplex PCR, and its TCRdb copy is limited to in-frame clones, with some not included. The data show over 90,000 clones, with just under 95% seen just once and approximately 0.91% held by the top ten. The clonotype originates from a woman aged 18-35 years in good health and CMV-seronegative. Sequencing used PBMCs. V usage is TRBV30 and J usage is TRBJ2-1, with 9 nucleotides matching TRBD2. CDR3 region: CAWTLGAGGWDEQFF. Written as DNA, the CDR3 is TGTGCCTGGACCCTGGGAGCGGGGGGCTGGGATGAGCAGTTCTTC.